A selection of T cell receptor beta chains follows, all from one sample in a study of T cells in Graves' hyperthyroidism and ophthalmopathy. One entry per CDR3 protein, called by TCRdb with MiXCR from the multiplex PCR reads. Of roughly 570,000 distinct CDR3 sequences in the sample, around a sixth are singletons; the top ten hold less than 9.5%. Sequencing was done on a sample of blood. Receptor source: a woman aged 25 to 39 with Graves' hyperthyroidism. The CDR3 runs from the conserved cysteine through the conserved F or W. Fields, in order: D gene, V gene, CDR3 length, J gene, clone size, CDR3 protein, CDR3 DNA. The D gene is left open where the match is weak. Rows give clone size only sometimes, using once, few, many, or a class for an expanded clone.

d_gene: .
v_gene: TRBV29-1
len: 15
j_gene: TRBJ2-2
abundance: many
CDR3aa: CSVDPGGGYTGELFF
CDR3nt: TGCAGCGTTGATCCCGGAGGGGGGTACACCGGGGAGCTGTTTTTT

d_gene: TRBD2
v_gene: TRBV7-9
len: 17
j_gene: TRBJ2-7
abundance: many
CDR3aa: CASSLSGTSGRRNEQYF
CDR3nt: TGTGCCAGCAGCTTATCCGGGACTAGCGGGAGGAGAAACGAGCAGTACTTC

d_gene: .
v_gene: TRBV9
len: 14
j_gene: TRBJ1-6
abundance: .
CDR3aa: CASSVEAANSPLHF
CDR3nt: TGTGCCAGCAGCGTAGAGGCAGCTAATTCACCCCTCCACTTT

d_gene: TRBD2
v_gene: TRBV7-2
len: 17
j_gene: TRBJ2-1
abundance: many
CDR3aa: CASSLVGGSEGYNEQFF
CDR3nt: TGTGCCAGCAGCTTAGTCGGCGGGAGCGAAGGTTACAATGAGCAGTTCTTC

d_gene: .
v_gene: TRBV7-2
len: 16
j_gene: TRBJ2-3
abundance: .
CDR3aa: CASSEQVFGRTDTQYF
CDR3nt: TGTGCCAGCAGTGAACAGGTTTTTGGTCGCACAGATACGCAGTATTTT

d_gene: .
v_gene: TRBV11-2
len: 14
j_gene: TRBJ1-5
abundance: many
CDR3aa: CASSLTTSNQPQHF
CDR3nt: TGTGCCAGCAGCTTAACGACCAGCAATCAGCCCCAGCATTTT

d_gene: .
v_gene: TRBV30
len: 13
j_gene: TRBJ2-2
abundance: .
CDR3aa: CAWSVQLTGELFF
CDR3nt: TGTGCCTGGAGTGTACAACTTACCGGGGAGCTGTTTTTT

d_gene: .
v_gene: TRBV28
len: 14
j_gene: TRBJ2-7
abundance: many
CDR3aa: CASNARGRMYEQYF
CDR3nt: TGTGCCAGCAACGCGCGAGGGAGAATGTACGAGCAGTACTTC

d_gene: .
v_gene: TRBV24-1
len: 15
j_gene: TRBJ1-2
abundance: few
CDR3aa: CATSDPGGGSYGYTF
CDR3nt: TGTGCCACCAGTGATCCCGGGGGCGGCAGCTATGGCTACACCTTC

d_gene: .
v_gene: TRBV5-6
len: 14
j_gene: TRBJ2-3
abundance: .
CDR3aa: CASSFYGATDTQYF
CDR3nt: TGTGCCAGCAGCTTTTACGGGGCCACAGATACGCAGTATTTT

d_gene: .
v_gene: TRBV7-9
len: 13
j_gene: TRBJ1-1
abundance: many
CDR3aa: CASRLRDGTEAFF
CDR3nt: TGTGCCAGCCGACTCCGAGATGGGACTGAAGCTTTCTTT

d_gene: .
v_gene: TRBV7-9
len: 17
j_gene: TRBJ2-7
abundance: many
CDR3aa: CASSPGIRWLGSYEQYF
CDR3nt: TGTGCCAGCAGCCCAGGGATTCGCTGGCTTGGGTCCTACGAGCAGTACTTC

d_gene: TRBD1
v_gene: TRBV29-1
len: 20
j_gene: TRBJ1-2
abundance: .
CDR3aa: CSVEDRGESFGGGNDYGYTF
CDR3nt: TGCAGCGTTGAAGACCGTGGGGAGTCGTTTGGAGGGGGCAATGACTATGGCTACACCTTC

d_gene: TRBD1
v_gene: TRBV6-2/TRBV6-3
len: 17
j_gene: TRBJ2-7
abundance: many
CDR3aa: CASSYSRTGGSTYEQYF
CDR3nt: TGTGCCAGCAGTTACTCGAGGACAGGGGGGTCCACCTACGAGCAGTACTTC

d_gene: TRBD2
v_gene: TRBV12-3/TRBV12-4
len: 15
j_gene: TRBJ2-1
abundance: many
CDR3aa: CASSLTSGVGDEQFF
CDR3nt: TGTGCCAGCAGTCTGACTAGCGGGGTTGGGGATGAGCAGTTCTTC

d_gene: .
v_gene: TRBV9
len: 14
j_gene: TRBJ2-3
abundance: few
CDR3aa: CASSVGGFVDTQYF
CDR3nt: TGTGCCAGCAGCGTAGGTGGGTTTGTGGATACGCAGTATTTT

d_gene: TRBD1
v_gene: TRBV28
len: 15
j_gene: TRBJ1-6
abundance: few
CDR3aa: CASSLTGGYNSPLHF
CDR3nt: TGTGCCAGCAGTTTAACAGGGGGCTATAATTCACCCCTCCACTTT

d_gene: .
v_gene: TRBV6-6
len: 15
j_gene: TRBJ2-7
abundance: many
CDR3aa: CASSYSGTDIYEQYF
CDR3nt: TGTGCCAGCAGTTACTCCGGGACTGACATCTACGAGCAGTACTTC

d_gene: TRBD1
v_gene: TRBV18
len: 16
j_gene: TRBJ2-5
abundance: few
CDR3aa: CASSRELDRAQETQYF
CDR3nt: TGTGCCAGCTCACGGGAACTGGACAGGGCACAAGAGACCCAGTACTTC

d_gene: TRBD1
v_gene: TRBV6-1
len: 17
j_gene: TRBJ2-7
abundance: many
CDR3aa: CASKGPGTGVDPYEQYF
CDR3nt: TGTGCCAGCAAAGGACCCGGGACAGGGGTGGACCCCTACGAGCAGTACTTC

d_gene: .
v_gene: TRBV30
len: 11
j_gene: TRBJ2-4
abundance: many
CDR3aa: CAWSDENIQYF
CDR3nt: TGTGCCTGGAGTGATGAAAACATTCAGTACTTC

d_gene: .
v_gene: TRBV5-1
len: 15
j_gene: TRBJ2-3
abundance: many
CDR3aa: CASSFGWQSTDTQYF
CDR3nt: TGCGCCAGCAGCTTTGGGTGGCAGAGCACAGATACGCAGTATTTT

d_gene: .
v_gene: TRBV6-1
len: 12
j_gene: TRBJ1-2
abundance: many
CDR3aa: CASSEGLSGYTF
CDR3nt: TGTGCCAGCAGTGAAGGTTTGTCTGGCTACACCTTC

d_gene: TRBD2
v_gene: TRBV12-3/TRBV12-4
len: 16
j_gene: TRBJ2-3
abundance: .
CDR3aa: CASSLRTSGIADTQYF
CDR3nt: TGTGCCAGCAGTTTACGGACTAGCGGGATTGCAGATACGCAGTATTTT

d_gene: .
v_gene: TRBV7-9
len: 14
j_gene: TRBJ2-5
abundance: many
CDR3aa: CASSFLTGKETQYF
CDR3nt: TGTGCCAGCAGCTTCCTGACAGGCAAGGAGACCCAGTACTTC

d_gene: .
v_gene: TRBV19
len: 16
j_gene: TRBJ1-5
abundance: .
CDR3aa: CASSITPGPSNQPQHF
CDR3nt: TGTGCCAGTAGTATCACCCCGGGACCTAGCAATCAGCCCCAGCATTTT

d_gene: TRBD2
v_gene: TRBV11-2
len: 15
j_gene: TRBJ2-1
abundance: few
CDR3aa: CASLGLAGVIGEQFF
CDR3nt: TGTGCCAGCTTAGGACTAGCGGGAGTTATAGGTGAGCAGTTCTTC

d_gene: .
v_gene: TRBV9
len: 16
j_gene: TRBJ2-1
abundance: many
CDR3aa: CASNEGHLSSYNEQFF
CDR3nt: TGTGCCAGCAACGAGGGGCACCTAAGCTCCTACAATGAGCAGTTCTTC

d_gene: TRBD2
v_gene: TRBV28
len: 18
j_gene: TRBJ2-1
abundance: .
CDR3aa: CASSQFGRGLAGGNEQFF
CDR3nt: TGTGCCAGCAGTCAGTTTGGGAGAGGACTAGCGGGAGGAAATGAGCAGTTCTTC

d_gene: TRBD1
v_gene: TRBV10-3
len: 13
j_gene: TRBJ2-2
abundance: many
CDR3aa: CAIRGQPTGELFF
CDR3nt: TGTGCCATCAGGGGACAGCCCACCGGGGAGCTGTTTTTT

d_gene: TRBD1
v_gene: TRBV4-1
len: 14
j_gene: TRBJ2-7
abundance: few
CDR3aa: CASSQGQGAGEQYF
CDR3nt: TGCGCCAGCAGCCAAGGACAGGGGGCGGGGGAGCAGTACTTC

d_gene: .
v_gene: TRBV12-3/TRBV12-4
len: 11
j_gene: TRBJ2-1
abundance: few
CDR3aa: CASSPTRFPFF
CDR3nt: TGTGCCAGCAGCCCAACTAGGTTTCCGTTCTTC

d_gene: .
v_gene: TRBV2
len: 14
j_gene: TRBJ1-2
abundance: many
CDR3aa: CASSATRTASGYTF
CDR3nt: TGTGCCAGCAGCGCTACCCGTACCGCAAGCGGCTACACCTTC

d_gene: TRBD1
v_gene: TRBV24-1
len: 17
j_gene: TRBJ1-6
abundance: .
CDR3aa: CATSDSTDRVDNSPLHF
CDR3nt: TGTGCCACCAGTGATTCCACAGACAGGGTGGATAATTCACCCCTCCACTTT

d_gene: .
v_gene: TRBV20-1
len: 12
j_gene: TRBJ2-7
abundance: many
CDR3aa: CSALKTGGEQYF
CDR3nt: TGCAGTGCCCTAAAGACCGGTGGGGAGCAGTACTTC

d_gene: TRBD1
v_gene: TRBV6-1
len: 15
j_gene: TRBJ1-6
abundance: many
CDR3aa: CASRPGQGENSPLHF
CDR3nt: TGTGCCAGCAGACCGGGACAGGGGGAAAATTCACCCCTCCACTTT

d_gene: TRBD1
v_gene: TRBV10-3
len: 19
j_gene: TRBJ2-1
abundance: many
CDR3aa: CAISESGQGNGRPYNEQFF
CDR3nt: TGTGCCATCAGTGAGTCGGGACAGGGGAACGGGAGACCGTACAATGAGCAGTTCTTC